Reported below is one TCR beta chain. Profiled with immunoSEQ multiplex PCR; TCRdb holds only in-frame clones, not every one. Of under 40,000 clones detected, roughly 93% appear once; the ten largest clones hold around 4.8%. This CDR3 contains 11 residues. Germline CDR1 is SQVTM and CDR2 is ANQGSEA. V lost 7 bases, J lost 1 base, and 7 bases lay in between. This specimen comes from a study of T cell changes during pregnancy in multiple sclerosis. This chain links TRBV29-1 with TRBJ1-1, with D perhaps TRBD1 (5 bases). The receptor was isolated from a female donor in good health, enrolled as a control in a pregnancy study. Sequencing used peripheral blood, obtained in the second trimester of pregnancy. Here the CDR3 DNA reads TGCAGCGGGGGGGGGAACACTGAAGCTTTCTTT. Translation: CSGGGNTEAFF.